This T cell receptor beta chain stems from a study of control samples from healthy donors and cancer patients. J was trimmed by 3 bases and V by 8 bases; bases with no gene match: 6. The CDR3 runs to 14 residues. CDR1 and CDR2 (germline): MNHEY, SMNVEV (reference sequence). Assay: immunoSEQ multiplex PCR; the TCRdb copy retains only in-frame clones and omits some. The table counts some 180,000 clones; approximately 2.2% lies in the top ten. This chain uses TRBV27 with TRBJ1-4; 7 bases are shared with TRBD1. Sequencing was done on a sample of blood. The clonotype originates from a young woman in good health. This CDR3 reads CASGRGQANEKLFF. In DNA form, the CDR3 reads TGTGCCAGCGGAAGGGGGCAGGCTAATGAAAAACTGTTTTTT.